This TCR beta chain was captured in a study of cytomegalovirus exposure and HLA in healthy donors. The study's findings and limits: Most subjects' HLA-A and HLA-B alleles were reportedly predicted from TCR beta sequences. Being indistinguishable, some V segments were excluded, TRBV6-2 and TRBV6-3 among them. A later analysis linked more than 15,000 TCR beta sequences to HLA alleles at 0.05 false discovery rate. The authors enumerated 150 to 200 TCR beta chains as linked to cytomegalovirus.

A note on this clone: Its antigen is unknown.

The CDR3 is 15 residues long. The PCR was carried out with 60 Vbeta primers and 13 Jbeta primers. Generated by immunoSEQ multiplex PCR, the TCRdb table keeps only in-frame clones and is missing some. The data include 50,000 to 70,000 clones; the top ten clones carry around 3.6%. Material for sequencing was PBMCs. This sequence joins TRBV21-1 and TRBJ1-2; the table's TRBD1 call for D was not verified on the DNA. TRBV21-1 counts as a pseudogene. This TCR derives from a woman between 18 and 29 years old in good health and CMV-seronegative. CDR3 nucleotide sequence: TGTGCCAGAGCATTCGAAGGTGACAGGGCCTATGGCTACACCTTC. This gives the protein CARAFEGDRAYGYTF.